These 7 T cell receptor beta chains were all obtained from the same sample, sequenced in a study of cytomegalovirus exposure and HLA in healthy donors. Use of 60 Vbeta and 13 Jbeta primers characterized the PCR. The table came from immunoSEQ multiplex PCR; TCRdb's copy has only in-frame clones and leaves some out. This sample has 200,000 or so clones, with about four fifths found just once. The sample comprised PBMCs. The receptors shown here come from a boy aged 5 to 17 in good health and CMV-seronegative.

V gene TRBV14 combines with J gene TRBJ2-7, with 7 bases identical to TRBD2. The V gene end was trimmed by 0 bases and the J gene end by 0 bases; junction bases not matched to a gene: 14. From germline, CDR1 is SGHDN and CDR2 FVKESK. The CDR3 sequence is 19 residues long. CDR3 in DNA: TGTGCCAGCAGCCAAGATCCCCCGTACGAGGGAGGGAGCTCCTACGAGCAGTACTTC. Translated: CASSQDPPYEGGSSYEQYF.

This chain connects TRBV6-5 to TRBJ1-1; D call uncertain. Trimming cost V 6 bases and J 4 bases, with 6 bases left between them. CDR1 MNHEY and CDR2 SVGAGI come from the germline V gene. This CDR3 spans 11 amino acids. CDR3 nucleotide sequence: TGTGCCAGCAGAAAGAGCACTGAAGCTTTCTTT. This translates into CASRKSTEAFF.

CDR3 protein: CASTFQGVNTEAFF. The CDR3 nucleotides read TGCGCCAGCACCTTCCAGGGGGTGAACACTGAAGCTTTCTTT. The V call is TRBV5-1, the J call TRBJ1-1, with 7 nucleotides matching TRBD1. CDR3 length equals 14 residues. Unmatched junction bases numbered 5, after V lost 6 bases and J lost 0 bases. Looked up from germline, CDR1 is SGHRS and CDR2 is YFSETQ.

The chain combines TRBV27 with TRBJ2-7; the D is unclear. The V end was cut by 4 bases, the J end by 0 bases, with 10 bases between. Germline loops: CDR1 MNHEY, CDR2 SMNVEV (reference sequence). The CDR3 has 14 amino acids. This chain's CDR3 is CASSWVASSYEQYF. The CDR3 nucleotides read TGTGCCAGCAGTTGGGTAGCCAGCTCCTACGAGCAGTACTTC.

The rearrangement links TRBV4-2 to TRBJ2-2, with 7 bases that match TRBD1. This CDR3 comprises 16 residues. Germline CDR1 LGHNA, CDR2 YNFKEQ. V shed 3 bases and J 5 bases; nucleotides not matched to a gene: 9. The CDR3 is CASSHPTDRVTGELFF. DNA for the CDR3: TGTGCCAGCAGCCATCCAACAGACAGGGTAACCGGGGAGCTGTTTTTT.

The CDR3 bases are TGTGCCAGCAGTTTGTGGGCCACCGGGGAGCTGTTTTTT. Translation gives CASSLWATGELFF. The rearrangement joins TRBV27 to TRBJ2-2; D remains unclear. The V end lost 3 bases, the J end lost 4 bases, and 6 bases lay between the germline ends. This CDR3 comprises 13 residues. The germline V gene encodes CDR1 MNHEY and CDR2 SMNVEV (reference sequence).

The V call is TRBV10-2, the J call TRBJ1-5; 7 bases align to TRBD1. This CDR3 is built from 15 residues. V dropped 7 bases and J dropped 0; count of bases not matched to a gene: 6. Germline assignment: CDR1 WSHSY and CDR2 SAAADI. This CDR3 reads CASKDRTGSNQPQHF. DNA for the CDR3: TGCGCCAGCAAAGACCGGACAGGTAGCAATCAGCCCCAGCATTTT.